Here is one T cell receptor (beta chain) with its context. Its antigen is undetermined. The sample belongs to a study of cytomegalovirus exposure and HLA in healthy donors. Study-wide background: Findings of an earlier analysis included 90 million to 120 million unique TCR beta sequences from roughly 180 million T cells. The study's early data release held some 85 million unique TCRs from HLA-typed donors.

Germline V gene lookup returns CDR1 ENHRY and CDR2 SYGVKD. Trimming shortened V by 0 bases and J by 5 bases, and 17 bases separated the two germline ends. The CDR3 totals 16 residues. Researchers ran the PCR with 60 Vbeta and 13 Jbeta primers. The data were produced by immunoSEQ multiplex PCR, yet TCRdb's version contains in-frame clones alone and is incomplete. Of roughly 100,000 clones detected, about 75% appear once; the ten largest clones hold 2.5%. Study-level findings and limits: The later analysis indicated that the majority of CMV-associated TCR beta chains appeared HLA-restricted.

The sequence was collected from a middle-aged man in good health and CMV-seronegative. Input material: PBMCs. V gene TRBV10-3 combines with J gene TRBJ2-7, with D perhaps TRBD2 (5 bases). The CDR3 sequence: CAISESEGVARHEQYF. The CDR3, as DNA: TGTGCCATCAGTGAGTCCGAGGGAGTGGCGAGGCACGAGCAGTACTTC.